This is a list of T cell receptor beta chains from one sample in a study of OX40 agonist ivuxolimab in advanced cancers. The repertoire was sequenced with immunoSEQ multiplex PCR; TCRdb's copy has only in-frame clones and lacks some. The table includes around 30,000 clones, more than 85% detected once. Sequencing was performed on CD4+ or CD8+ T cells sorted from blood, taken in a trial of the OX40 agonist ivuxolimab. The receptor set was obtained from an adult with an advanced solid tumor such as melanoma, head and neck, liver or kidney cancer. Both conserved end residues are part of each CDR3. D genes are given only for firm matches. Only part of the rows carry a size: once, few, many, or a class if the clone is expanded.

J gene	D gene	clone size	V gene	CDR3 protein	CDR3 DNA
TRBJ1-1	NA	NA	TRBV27	CASSLAGGNTEAFF	TGTGCCAGCAGTTTAGCAGGAGGGAACACTGAAGCTTTCTTT
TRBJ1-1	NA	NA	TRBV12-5	CASGGDMNTEAFF	TGTGCTAGTGGAGGGGATATGAACACTGAAGCTTTCTTT
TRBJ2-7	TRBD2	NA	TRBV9	CASSVGKGTGRGDSYEQYF	TGTGCCAGCAGCGTCGGGAAAGGGACCGGGCGGGGGGATTCCTACGAGCAGTACTTC
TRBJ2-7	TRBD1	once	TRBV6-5	CASSYDRDNTYEQYF	TGTGCCAGCAGCTACGACAGGGATAATACCTACGAGCAGTACTTC
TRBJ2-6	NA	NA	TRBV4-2	CASSQGIPDHSGANVLTF	TGTGCCAGCAGCCAAGGCATCCCGGACCACTCTGGGGCCAACGTCCTGACTTTC
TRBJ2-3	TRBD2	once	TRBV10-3	CAISESRLAVTDTQYF	TGTGCCATCAGTGAGTCGAGGCTAGCGGTCACAGATACGCAGTATTTT
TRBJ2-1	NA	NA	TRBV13	CASSLGVGEQFF	TGTGCCAGCAGCTTAGGGGTCGGGGAGCAGTTCTTC
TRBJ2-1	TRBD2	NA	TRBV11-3	CASSPRLAGGPNEQFF	TGTGCCAGCAGCCCCCGCCTAGCGGGAGGGCCTAATGAGCAGTTCTTC
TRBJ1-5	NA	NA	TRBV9	CASSAEGDTANQPQHF	TGTGCCAGCAGCGCCGAGGGGGATACTGCAAATCAGCCCCAGCATTTT
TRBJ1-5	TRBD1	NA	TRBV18	CASSPTGIRQGANQPQHF	TGTGCCAGCTCACCCACGGGCATAAGACAGGGGGCCAATCAGCCCCAGCATTTT
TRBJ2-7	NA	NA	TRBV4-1	CASSQGRTDLSEQYF	TGCGCCAGCAGCCAAGGCAGGACTGATCTTAGCGAGCAGTACTTC
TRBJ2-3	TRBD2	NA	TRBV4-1	CASSQDPGLETDTQYF	TGCGCCAGCAGCCAAGACCCGGGACTAGAAACAGATACGCAGTATTTT
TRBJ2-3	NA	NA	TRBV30	CAWSVFGEDTDTQYF	TGTGCCTGGAGTGTATTTGGGGAAGACACAGATACGCAGTATTTT
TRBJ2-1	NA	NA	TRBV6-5	CASSTRTELDEQFF	TGTGCCAGCAGTACCAGGACAGAACTGGATGAGCAGTTCTTC
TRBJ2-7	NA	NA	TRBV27	CASASGRDYEQYF	TGTGCCAGCGCCTCCGGACGGGACTACGAGCAGTACTTC
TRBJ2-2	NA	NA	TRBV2	CASSVAYVGGYTGELFF	TGTGCCAGCAGTGTTGCCTACGTGGGGGGCTACACCGGGGAGCTGTTTTTT
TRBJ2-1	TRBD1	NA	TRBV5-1	CASSRMGQDLQGEQFF	TGCGCCAGCAGCCGCATGGGACAGGACCTACAGGGTGAGCAGTTCTTC
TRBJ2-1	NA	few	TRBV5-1	CASSLGITVDYNEQFF	TGCGCCAGCAGCTTGGGTATAACGGTGGATTACAATGAGCAGTTCTTC
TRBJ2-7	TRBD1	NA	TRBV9	CASSDESRGLLDEQYF	TGTGCCAGCAGCGACGAAAGCAGGGGGCTACTGGACGAGCAGTACTTC
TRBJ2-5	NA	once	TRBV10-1	CASSEGGGETQYF	TGCGCCAGCAGTGAGGGGGGCGGTGAGACCCAGTACTTC
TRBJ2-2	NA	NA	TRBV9	CASSDPPTGALIQNTGELFF	TGTGCCAGCAGCGACCCCCCGACGGGCGCTTTGATCCAGAACACCGGGGAGCTGTTTTTT
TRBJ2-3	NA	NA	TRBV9	CASSVGGAGTDTQYF	TGTGCCAGCAGCGTAGGAGGGGCGGGAACAGATACGCAGTATTTT
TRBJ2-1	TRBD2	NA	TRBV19	CASSSGSSYNEQFF	TGTGCCAGTAGTAGCGGGAGCTCCTACAATGAGCAGTTCTTC
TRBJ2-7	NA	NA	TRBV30	CAWSVGVTYEQYF	TGTGCCTGGAGTGTAGGAGTGACCTACGAGCAGTACTTC
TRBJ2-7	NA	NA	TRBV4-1	CASSQDRVGGSYEQYF	TGCGCCAGCAGCCAAGATCGGGTTGGAGGATCCTACGAGCAGTACTTC
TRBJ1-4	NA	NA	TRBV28	CASRQLMISELFF	TGTGCCAGCAGGCAACTCATGATAAGCGAACTGTTTTTT
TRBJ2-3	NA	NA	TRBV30	CAWSTGRPDTQYF	TGTGCCTGGAGTACCGGACGGCCAGATACGCAGTATTTT
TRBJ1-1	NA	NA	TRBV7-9	CASSGALNTEAFF	TGTGCCAGCAGCGGGGCCCTGAACACTGAAGCTTTCTTT
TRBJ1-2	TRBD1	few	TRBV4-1	CASSQDATGSGYTF	TGCGCCAGCAGCCAAGATGCGACAGGGAGCGGCTACACCTTC
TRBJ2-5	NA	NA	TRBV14	CASSQGILPPRETQYF	TGTGCCAGCAGCCAAGGGATACTACCCCCGAGGGAGACCCAGTACTTC
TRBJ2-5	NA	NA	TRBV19	CASSYAYRETQYF	TGTGCCAGTAGTTACGCGTATAGAGAGACCCAGTACTTC
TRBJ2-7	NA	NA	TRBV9	CASSVTGASLGEQYF	TGTGCCAGCAGCGTGACAGGAGCCAGTCTGGGCGAGCAGTACTTC
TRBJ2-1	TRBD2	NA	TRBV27	CASSLGLAGNEQFF	TGTGCCAGCAGTCTGGGTCTAGCGGGCAATGAGCAGTTCTTC
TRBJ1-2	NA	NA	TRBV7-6	CASSLTDVGDRGYTF	TGTGCCAGCAGCTTAACGGACGTTGGGGACCGTGGCTACACCTTC
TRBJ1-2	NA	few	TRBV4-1	CASSQGKGVNYGYTF	TGCGCCAGCAGCCAGGGGAAGGGGGTGAACTATGGCTACACCTTC
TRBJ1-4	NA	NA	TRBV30	CAWSWGATNEKLFF	TGTGCCTGGAGTTGGGGCGCAACTAATGAAAAACTGTTTTTT
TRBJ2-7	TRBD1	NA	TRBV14	CASSHKGQGFSYEQYF	TGTGCCAGCAGCCATAAGGGACAGGGGTTCTCCTACGAGCAGTACTTC
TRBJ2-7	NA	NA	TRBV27	CASSLTSPGRLGYEQYF	TGTGCCAGCAGTTTGACCTCGCCGGGACGCCTGGGCTACGAGCAGTACTTC
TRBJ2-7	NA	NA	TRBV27	CASSLRGPSYEQYF	TGTGCCAGCAGTTTAAGGGGTCCCTCCTACGAGCAGTACTTC